The 17 T cell receptor beta chains given below trace back to one sample, sequenced in a study of T-cell reconstitution after alpha-beta-depleted transplantation in children. For TCRbeta, the library was prepared with unique molecular identifiers. TCRdb ran MiXCR on the PCR reads and lists one entry per CDR3 protein. The sample contains 450,000 to 600,000 distinct CDR3 sequences, approximately 10% of which appear only once. This specimen consisted of PBMCs, obtained before TCRalphabeta/CD19-depleted stem cell transplant. These receptors all come from a child aged 2 to 10 with inherited bone marrow failure, due to receive a stem cell transplant.

This clonotype was detected ten times or more. The chain combines TRBV3-1 with TRBJ1-1; possibly TRBD1 for D (5 bases). CDR3 length equals 13 residues. Germline V gives CDR1 LGHDT, CDR2 YNNKEL (reference sequence). The V end lost 2 bases, the J end lost 4 bases, and 8 bases lay between the germline ends. This chain's CDR3 is CASSQWQGTEAFF. As DNA, the CDR3 is TGTGCCAGCAGCCAATGGCAGGGCACTGAAGCTTTCTTT.

This clonotype appeared many times. The CDR3 sequence is CASSLMVSNQPQHF. The CDR3 DNA reads TGTGCCAGCAGTTTGATGGTAAGCAATCAGCCCCAGCATTTT. The gene calls are TRBV28 and TRBJ1-5; D is unclear. V lost 3 bases, J lost 1 base, and 7 bases lay in between. This CDR3 comprises 14 residues. Per the germline V gene, CDR1 is MDHEN and CDR2 is SYDVKM.

DNA for the CDR3: TGCAGTGCTAGAGATGATGGCCAGGGCGAAGGGCCCCAGCATTTT. Translated: CSARDDGQGEGPQHF. The gene calls are TRBV20-1 and TRBJ1-5; D possibly corresponds to TRBD1 (5 bases). Germline CDR1 and CDR2: DFQATT and SNEGSKA (reference sequence). V gave up 0 bases and J gave up 9 bases, with 18 bases separating them. There are 15 residues in the CDR3.

This clonotype was seen repeatedly, ten times or more. The genes are TRBV9 and TRBJ2-1; possible D gene TRBD1, 6 bases. This CDR3 has 15 residues. V lost 4 bases, J lost 5 bases, and 16 bases lay in between. CDR1 SGDLS and CDR2 YYNGEE come from the germline V gene. CDR3 loop: CASSPTGIGDNEQFF. The CDR3 bases are TGTGCCAGCAGCCCCACAGGGATCGGAGACAATGAGCAGTTCTTC.

This clonotype was picked up many times. This chain joins TRBV29-1 and TRBJ2-7; D unclear. V lost 1 base, J lost 3 bases, and 7 bases lay in between. Germline CDR1 SQVTM, CDR2 ANQGSEA. This CDR3 is built from 12 residues. The CDR3 protein is CSVEVAYYEQYF. Here the CDR3 DNA reads TGCAGCGTTGAAGTAGCTTACTACGAGCAGTACTTC.

This clonotype has just a few counts. The chain carries TRBV5-8 and TRBJ2-3; 8 nucleotides line up with TRBD2. This CDR3 has 15 amino acids. Trimming took 0 bases from V and 4 from J; bases not matched to a gene: 4. Germline assignment: CDR1 SGHTS and CDR2 YDEGEE. CDR3 in amino acids: CASSLGAGVSDTQYF. CDR3 DNA sequence: TGTGCCAGCAGCTTGGGAGCGGGAGTATCAGATACGCAGTATTTT.

This clonotype was recorded at least ten times. This sequence joins TRBV30 and TRBJ2-5; TRBD1 agrees at 11 bases. The length of the CDR3 is 16 residues. The junction had 15 bases not matched to a gene; V was cut back by 8 bases and J by 4 bases. The germline gives CDR1 GTSNPN, CDR2 SVGIG (reference sequence). The CDR3 protein is CAGGQGVLPSIETQYF. Written as DNA, the CDR3 is TGTGCCGGGGGACAGGGGGTACTCCCCTCGATAGAGACCCAGTACTTC.

This clonotype was picked up many times. V and J are TRBV12-3 or TRBV12-4 and TRBJ1-2; possible D gene TRBD1, 5 bases. This CDR3 region has 17 residues. V dropped 8 bases and J dropped 4 bases, with 26 bases sitting between them. The CDR3 here is CASYTPISAGRGYGYTF. The CDR3 region has the DNA TGTGCCAGCTATACTCCCATCTCAGCGGGAAGGGGCTATGGCTACACCTTC.

Ten or more counts support this clonotype. This chain uses TRBV12-3 or TRBV12-4 with TRBJ2-7; 8 bases fit TRBD1. The V segment lost 8 bases and the J segment 4 bases; nucleotides outside the gene matches: 10. The CDR3 has 14 residues. The CDR3 here is CASLSGQGAYEQYF. As DNA, the CDR3 is TGTGCCAGCTTGTCCGGACAGGGCGCTTACGAGCAGTACTTC.

There are a few counts of this clonotype. Because it lacks the conserved phenylalanine or tryptophan at the end, this CDR3 is likely a read error. The chain carries TRBV6-5 and TRBJ1-5, with 9 nucleotides matching TRBD1. V was clipped by 6 bases and J by 0 bases; unmatched bases: 9. The germline CDR1 and CDR2 sequences are MNHEY and SVGAGI. The CDR3 runs to 17 residues. CDR3 region: CASRPDRGSYSNQPQHS. CDR3 in DNA: TGTGCCAGCAGACCAGACAGGGGGTCTTATAGCAATCAGCCCCAGCATTCT.

The gene calls are TRBV20-1 and TRBJ2-7; 8 bases are shared with TRBD2. This CDR3 comprises 16 residues. Germline trimming cut 3 bases from V and 1 base from J; bases unmatched to any gene: 11. CDR1 and CDR2 from the germline V gene are DFQATT and SNEGSKA (reference sequence). The CDR3 bases are TGCAGTGCTAGGGGTAGCGGGAACGGTAGATCCTACGAGCAGTACTTC. Its translation is CSARGSGNGRSYEQYF.

This clonotype occurred many times. The rearrangement links TRBV6-1 to TRBJ2-7; D is undetermined. Germline values: CDR1 MNHNS, CDR2 SASEGT. Deletions cut 7 bases from V and 4 bases from J, with 8 bases between. The CDR3 consists of 11 residues. The CDR3 nucleotides read TGTGCCAGCACTTGGGGTTACGAGCAGTACTTC. This codes for CASTWGYEQYF.

As for this clonotype: This may stem from a read error, because a much larger clone lies one nucleotide away. The CDR3 bases are TGCGCCAGCAGCTTGGGACAGGGGGTCGTAGATACGCAGTATTTT. Encoded protein: CASSLGQGVVDTQYF. The chain couples TRBV5-1 to TRBJ2-3; TRBD1 agrees at 9 bases. CDR1 SGHRS and CDR2 YFSETQ come from the germline V gene. Trimming removed 0 bases from V and 5 bases from J; junction bases left unmatched: 4. The CDR3 is 15 amino acids.

This clonotype was recorded a few times. The V call is TRBV7-6, the J call TRBJ2-1; 9 bases align to TRBD2. J was trimmed by 8 bases and V by 2 bases; bases with no gene match: 19. Germline V gene sequence: CDR1 SGHVS, CDR2 FNYEAQ. CDR3 length equals 19 residues. CDR3 residues: CASSLLGVSLAGGRDEQFF. The DNA of the CDR3 is TGTGCCAGCAGCTTACTGGGGGTTTCGTTGGCGGGAGGGAGGGATGAGCAGTTCTTC.

This clonotype was counted at least ten times. This sequence joins TRBV5-1 and TRBJ2-7; TRBD1 matches 7 bases. The germline V gene encodes CDR1 SGHRS and CDR2 YFSETQ. This CDR3 is 14 amino acids long. Germline trimming cut 3 bases from V and 3 bases from J; bases unmatched to any gene: 6. CDR3 sequence reads: CASSYRDSHYEQYF. CDR3 bases: TGCGCCAGCAGCTACCGGGACAGCCACTACGAGCAGTACTTC.

This clonotype appeared many times. The V call is TRBV7-2, the J call TRBJ2-1; D is unclear. V was cut by 4 bases and J by 6 bases, with 22 bases left in between. Germline V gene data show CDR1 as SGHTA and CDR2 as FQGNSA. CDR3 length: 17 residues. CDR3 DNA sequence: TGTGCCAGCAGCTCCTGGCCAGTCATCTTCCCTGTCAATGAGCAGTTCTTC. This translates into CASSSWPVIFPVNEQFF.

The sample holds many counts of this clonotype. This chain uses TRBV7-9 with TRBJ2-7; 13 nucleotides align to TRBD2. The CDR3 is made up of 15 amino acids. V lost 5 bases to trimming and J lost 2 bases; unmatched junction nucleotides: 3. CDR1 and CDR2 from the germline V gene are SEHNR and FQNEAQ (reference sequence). The CDR3 region is CASSGGLAGTYEQYF. DNA of the CDR3: TGTGCCAGCAGCGGGGGACTAGCGGGAACCTACGAGCAGTACTTC. Complete variable domain (other parts from reference TRBV7-9 and TRBJ2-7): DTGVSQNPRHKITKRGQNVTFRCDPISEHNRLYWYRQTLGQGPEFLTYFQNEAQLEKSRLLSDRFSAERPKGSFSTLEIQRTEQGDSAMYLCASSGGLAGTYEQYFGPGTRLTVT.